The 22 T cell receptor beta chains given below trace back to one sample, sequenced in a study of T cell responses to AZD1222 COVID-19 vaccine. Generated by immunoSEQ multiplex PCR, the TCRdb table keeps only in-frame clones and is missing some. This table has some 180,000 clones, around 92% appearing once. Sequences were derived from peripheral blood, sampled on day 0 of AZD1222 vaccination. Every receptor here comes from an adult in good health.

This rearrangement joins TRBV5-5 to TRBJ1-2; D remains ambiguous. Trimming pared 4 bases from V and 7 bases from J, leaving 14 bases between. This CDR3 is 13 amino acids long. Germline loops: CDR1 SGHKS, CDR2 YYEKEE (reference sequence). CDR3 residues: CASSVGASRGYTF. DNA for the CDR3: TGTGCCAGCAGCGTTGGAGCCAGCCGTGGCTACACCTTC.

The chain carries TRBV6-6 and TRBJ2-3, with 10 nucleotides matching TRBD1. With V trimmed by 5 bases and J by 0 bases, 5 bases remained unmatched. The germline V gene has CDR1 MNHNY and CDR2 SVGAGI (reference sequence). The CDR3 is 16 amino acids. DNA of the CDR3: TGTGCCAGCAGTACAGACAGGGGGCCTAGCACAGATACGCAGTATTTT. Its protein is CASSTDRGPSTDTQYF.

The CDR3 region is CASSSSGSEETQYF. As DNA, the CDR3 is TGTGCCAGCAGCTCCTCCGGGAGCGAGGAGACCCAGTACTTC. The genes are TRBV11-1 and TRBJ2-5; a possible D gene is TRBD2 (6 bases). There are 14 residues in the CDR3. The ends were cut back, 4 bases at V and 5 bases at J, with 14 bases in the middle. CDR1 is SGHAT, CDR2 FQDESV, per germline (reference sequence).

This clone showed up just once. The chain combines TRBV6-5 with TRBJ1-4, with unresolved D. V was trimmed by 0 bases and J by 0 bases, leaving 5 bases between them. CDR3 length equals 15 residues. Germline V gene data show CDR1 as MNHEY and CDR2 as SVGAGI. This CDR3 reads CASSYSGATNEKLFF. The CDR3 nucleotides read TGTGCCAGCAGTTACTCGGGTGCAACTAATGAAAAACTGTTTTTT.

This rearrangement joins TRBV28 to TRBJ1-3; D is undetermined. The germline CDR1 and CDR2 sequences are MDHEN and SYDVKM. The CDR3 contains 13 residues. Trimming cost V 6 bases and J 4 bases, with 10 bases left between them. This CDR3 reads CASRDWAGNTIYF. The CDR3 DNA reads TGTGCCAGCAGGGACTGGGCGGGAAACACCATATATTTT. Together with reference TRBV28 and TRBJ1-3, the CDR3 gives the full variable domain: DVKVTQSSRYLVKRTGEKVFLECVQDMDHENMFWYRQDPGLGLRLIYFSYDVKMKEKGDIPEGYSVSREKKERFSLILESASTNQTSMYLCASRDWAGNTIYFGEGSWLTVV.

CDR3: CASSPAGGRRPDTQYF. The CDR3, as DNA: TGTGCCAGCAGTCCCGCTGGGGGTCGCCGCCCAGATACGCAGTATTTT. The rearrangement uses TRBV27 and TRBJ2-3; D assignment may be TRBD1 or TRBD2 (5 bases each). Germline CDR1 and CDR2: MNHEY and SMNVEV (reference sequence). The CDR3 sequence is 16 residues long. Trimming removed 5 bases from V and 4 bases from J, with 19 bases in between.

This chain uses TRBV4-3 with TRBJ1-6; D not resolved. The CDR3 is 15 residues long. In germline, CDR1 is LGHNA, CDR2 YSLEER. The V gene lost 0 bases and the J gene lost 10 bases, with 13 bases spanning the gap. Here the CDR3 reads CASSQDLRAQSPLHF. The CDR3 DNA reads TGCGCCAGCAGCCAAGATTTAAGGGCTCAGTCACCCCTCCACTTT.

This clone was found a few times. V and J are TRBV2 and TRBJ1-4; D is unclear. The V end lost 7 bases, the J end lost 8 bases, and 14 bases lay between the germline ends. The CDR3 contains 13 residues. Germline CDR1 SNHLY, CDR2 FYNNEI. CDR3 protein: CASNNWEEEKLFF. DNA for the CDR3: TGTGCCAGCAATAATTGGGAAGAGGAAAAACTGTTTTTT.

The gene calls are TRBV21-1 and TRBJ2-3; TRBD2 reflects the table's D call only, with no check against the DNA. TRBV21-1 is noted as a pseudogene. The CDR3 length is 21 residues. The CDR3 DNA reads as TGTGCCAGCAGCAAAGAGGAGGGCAATCGGTATTCCAGAGCCCACACAGATACGCAGTATTTT. Its translation is CASSKEEGNRYSRAHTDTQYF.

This clone was seen once. This chain joins TRBV9 and TRBJ1-6, with TRBD1 as a possible D gene (6 bases). The CDR3 loop spans 14 amino acids. Germline V gene data show CDR1 as SGDLS and CDR2 as YYNGEE. Trimming pared 0 bases from V and 7 bases from J, leaving 8 bases between. DNA of the CDR3: TGTGCCAGCAGCGTAGAAACAGGGAATTCACCCCTCCACTTT. Protein: CASSVETGNSPLHF.

The chain is built from TRBV7-9 and TRBJ2-5; D is perhaps TRBD1 (6 bases). V was clipped by 1 base and J by 5 bases, with 8 bases between them. There are 13 residues in the CDR3. Looked up from germline, CDR1 is SEHNR and CDR2 is FQNEAQ (reference sequence). The CDR3 protein is CASSLVDRETQYF. The CDR3 region has the DNA TGTGCCAGCAGCTTAGTAGACAGGGAGACCCAGTACTTC.

J is TRBJ1-4 and V is TRBV6-5; TRBD1 agrees at 10 bases. CDR3 length equals 14 residues. Germline lookup yields CDR1 MNHEY and CDR2 SVGAGI. V lost 7 bases, J lost 8 bases, and 7 bases stayed unmatched. DNA for the CDR3: TGTGCCAGCACCCAGACAGGGGGCTTGGAAAAACTGTTTTTT. It is translated as CASTQTGGLEKLFF.

This rearrangement joins TRBV28 to TRBJ1-2; D may be TRBD1 (5 bases). Germline lookup yields CDR1 MDHEN and CDR2 SYDVKM. CDR3 length equals 13 residues. V was cut by 5 bases and J by 3 bases, with 10 bases left in between. CDR3 in amino acids: CASSTSTDYGYTF. The CDR3 nucleotides read TGTGCCAGCAGTACCTCGACAGACTATGGCTACACCTTC.

This clone was seen a few times. The chain employs TRBV2 and TRBJ2-7; the match to TRBD2 covers 14 bases. With V trimmed by 1 base and J by 10 bases, 12 bases remained unmatched. CDR1 and CDR2 from the germline V gene are SNHLY and FYNNEI. The CDR3 has 17 amino acids. The CDR3 DNA sequence: TGTGCCAGCAGTGAAGTATGGACTAGCGGGGGGCTAGTAGATCAGTACGTC. Encoded protein: CASSEVWTSGGLVDQYV.

This chain joins TRBV6-1 and TRBJ1-5, with D maybe TRBD1 (5 bases). This CDR3 has 18 residues. Germline V lookup: CDR1 MNHNS, CDR2 SASEGT. The germline V and J ends were trimmed by 2 bases and 0 bases, with 17 bases remaining between them. The CDR3 sequence is CASSEPARGSYSNQPQHF. The CDR3 coding sequence is TGTGCCAGCAGTGAACCAGCTAGGGGCTCCTATAGCAATCAGCCCCAGCATTTT.

The chain links TRBV6-6 to TRBJ1-1, with unresolved D. Germline V lookup: CDR1 MNHNY, CDR2 SVGAGI (reference sequence). The CDR3 has 13 residues. V was clipped by 6 bases and J by 4 bases, with 12 bases between them. The CDR3 nucleotides are TGTGCCAGCAGGTCGGGAGGGATCACTGAAGCTTTCTTT. Translated: CASRSGGITEAFF.

This sequence joins TRBV19 and TRBJ2-7; 7 bases align to TRBD1. Trimming removed 8 bases from V and 4 bases from J; junction bases left unmatched: 8. The CDR3 has 13 residues. Germline loops: CDR1 LNHDA, CDR2 SQIVND (reference sequence). CDR3 nucleotides: TGTGCCAGTCGAAGACAGGGTGGATACGAGCAGTACTTC. Translation gives CASRRQGGYEQYF.

This rearrangement joins TRBV14 to TRBJ1-4; no firm D call. Germline V gene sequence: CDR1 SGHDN, CDR2 FVKESK. The CDR3 loop spans 14 amino acids. V was cut by 0 bases and J by 5 bases, with 7 bases left in between. CDR3 residues: CASSQEPENEKLFF. CDR3 in DNA: TGTGCCAGCAGCCAAGAGCCGGAAAATGAAAAACTGTTTTTT.

The chain has TRBV12-3 or TRBV12-4 and TRBJ1-1; unclear D gene. The V end was cut by 4 bases, the J end by 5 bases, with 8 bases between. The CDR3 totals 12 residues. This chain's CDR3 is CASSWGGTEAFF. In DNA, the CDR3 is TGTGCCAGCAGTTGGGGAGGGACTGAAGCTTTCTTT.

This CDR3 reads CASSSVGNAGGYTF. CDR3 nucleotide sequence: TGTGCCAGCAGTTCCGTTGGTAATGCGGGTGGCTACACCTTC. The chain carries TRBV6-5 and TRBJ1-2; D remains ambiguous. Deletions cut 4 bases from V and 7 bases from J, with 16 bases between. The CDR3 is 14 amino acids. Germline values: CDR1 MNHEY, CDR2 SVGAGI.

The rearrangement links TRBV12-2 to TRBJ1-1. TRBV12-2 is a documented pseudogene. This CDR3 comprises 18 residues. Here the CDR3 reads CASRLDPSRGLMNTEAFF. The CDR3 nucleotides are TGTGCAAGTCGCTTAGATCCCTCCAGGGGACTCATGAACACTGAAGCTTTCTTT.

This rearrangement joins TRBV5-1 to TRBJ1-1; no clear D. The V gene lost 0 bases and the J gene lost 4 bases, with 13 bases spanning the gap. Germline V gene lookup returns CDR1 SGHRS and CDR2 YFSETQ. The CDR3 extends over 15 amino acids. The CDR3 loop is CASSLERASGTEAFF. For the CDR3, the DNA is TGCGCCAGCAGCTTGGAGCGGGCGTCGGGCACTGAAGCTTTCTTT.